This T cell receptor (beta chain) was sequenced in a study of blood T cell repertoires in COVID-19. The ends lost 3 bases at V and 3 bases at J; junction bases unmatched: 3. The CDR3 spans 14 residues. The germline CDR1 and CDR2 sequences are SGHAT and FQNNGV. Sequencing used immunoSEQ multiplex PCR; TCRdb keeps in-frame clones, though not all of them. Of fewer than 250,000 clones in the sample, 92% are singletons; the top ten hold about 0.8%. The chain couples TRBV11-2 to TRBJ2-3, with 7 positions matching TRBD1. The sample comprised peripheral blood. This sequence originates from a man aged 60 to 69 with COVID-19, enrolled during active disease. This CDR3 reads CASSFRQGTDTQYF. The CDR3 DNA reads TGTGCCAGCAGCTTCCGACAGGGAACAGATACGCAGTATTTT. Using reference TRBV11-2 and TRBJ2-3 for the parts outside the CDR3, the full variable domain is EAGVAQSPRYKIIEKRQSVAFWCNPISGHATLYWYQQILGQGPKLLIQFQNNGVVDDSQLPKDRFSAERLKGVDSTLKIQPAKLEDSAVYLCASSFRQGTDTQYFGPGTRLTVL.